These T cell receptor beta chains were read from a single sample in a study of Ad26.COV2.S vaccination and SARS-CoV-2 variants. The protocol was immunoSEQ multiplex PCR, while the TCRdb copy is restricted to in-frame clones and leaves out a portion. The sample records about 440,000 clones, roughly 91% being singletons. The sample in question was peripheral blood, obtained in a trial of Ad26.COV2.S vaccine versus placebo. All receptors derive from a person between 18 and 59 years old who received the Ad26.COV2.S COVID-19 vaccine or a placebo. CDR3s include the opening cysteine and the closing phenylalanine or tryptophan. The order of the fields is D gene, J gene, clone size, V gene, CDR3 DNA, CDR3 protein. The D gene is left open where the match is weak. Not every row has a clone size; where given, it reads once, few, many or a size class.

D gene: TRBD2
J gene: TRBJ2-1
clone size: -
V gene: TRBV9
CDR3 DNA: TGTGCCAGCACCCCCCCCGGGCTAGCGGTAAAAAATGAGCAGTTCTTC
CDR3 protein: CASTPPGLAVKNEQFF

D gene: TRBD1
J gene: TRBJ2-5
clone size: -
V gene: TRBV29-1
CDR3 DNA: TGCAGCGGCTCGACAGGGTCCCTAGCAGAGACCCAGTACTTC
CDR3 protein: CSGSTGSLAETQYF

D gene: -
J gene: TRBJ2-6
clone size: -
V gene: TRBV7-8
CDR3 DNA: TGTGCCAGCAGCACCCTCTTGGGCTCTGGGGCCAACGTCCTGACTTTC
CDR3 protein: CASSTLLGSGANVLTF

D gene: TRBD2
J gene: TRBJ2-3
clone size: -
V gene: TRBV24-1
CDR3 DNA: TGTGCCACCAGTGATTTGACTAGCGAGAGCACAGATACGCAGTATTTT
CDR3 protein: CATSDLTSESTDTQYF

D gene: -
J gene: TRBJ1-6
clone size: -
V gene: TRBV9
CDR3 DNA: TGTGCCAGCAGCGTATCTTCTCAGTCACCCCTCCACTTT
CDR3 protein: CASSVSSQSPLHF

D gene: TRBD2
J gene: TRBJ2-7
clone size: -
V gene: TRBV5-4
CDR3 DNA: TGTGCCAGCAGCTCCTCGCGGGAGGGATCTCTCGAGCAGTACTTC
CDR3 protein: CASSSSREGSLEQYF

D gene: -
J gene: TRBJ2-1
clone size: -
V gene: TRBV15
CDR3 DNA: TGTGCCACCAGCAGAGATGTGGACTCTTTTTCGAGGCAGTTCTTC
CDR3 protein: CATSRDVDSFSRQFF

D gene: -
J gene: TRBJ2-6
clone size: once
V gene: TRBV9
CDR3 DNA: TGTGCCAGCTTCTCTGGGGCCAACGTCCTGACTTTC
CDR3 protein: CASFSGANVLTF

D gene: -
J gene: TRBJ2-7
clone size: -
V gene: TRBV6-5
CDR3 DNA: TGTGCCAGCAGCGTGAGAGAGCCCTACGAGCAGTACTTC
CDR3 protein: CASSVREPYEQYF

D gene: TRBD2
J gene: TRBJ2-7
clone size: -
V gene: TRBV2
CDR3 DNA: TGTGCCAGCAGTGAACGGGCTAGCGGGAGTACTGAGATGGAGCAGTACTTC
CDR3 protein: CASSERASGSTEMEQYF

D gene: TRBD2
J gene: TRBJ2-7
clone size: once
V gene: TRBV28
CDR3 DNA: TGTGCCAGCAAGGCGGGGGGGGTCTACGAGCAGTACTTC
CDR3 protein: CASKAGGVYEQYF

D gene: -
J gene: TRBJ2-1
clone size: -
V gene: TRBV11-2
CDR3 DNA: TGTGCCAGCAGCGCCGACTTGCCCTCCTACAATGAGCAGTTCTTC
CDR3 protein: CASSADLPSYNEQFF

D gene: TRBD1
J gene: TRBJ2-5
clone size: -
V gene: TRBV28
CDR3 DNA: TGTGCCAGCAGTTGGACAGGGGGAGGCGGAGAGACCCAGTACTTC
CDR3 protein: CASSWTGGGGETQYF

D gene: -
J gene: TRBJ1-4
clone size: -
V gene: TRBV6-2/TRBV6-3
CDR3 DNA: TGTGCCAGCAGTTACTCCTTGACGGACATAGACTCAACTAATGAAAAACTGTTTTTT
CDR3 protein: CASSYSLTDIDSTNEKLFF

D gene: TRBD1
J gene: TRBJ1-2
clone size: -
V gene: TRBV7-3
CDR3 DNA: TGTGCCAGCAGCTTAAAGGCAGGGGGAAGTGGCTACACCTTC
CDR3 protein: CASSLKAGGSGYTF

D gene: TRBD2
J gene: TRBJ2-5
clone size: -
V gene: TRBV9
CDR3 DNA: TGTGCCAGCAGCGCCCTCGGACTAGCGTTAGAGACCCAGTACTTC
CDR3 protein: CASSALGLALETQYF

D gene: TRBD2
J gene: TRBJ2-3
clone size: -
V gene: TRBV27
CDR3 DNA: TGTGCCAGCAGTTTATCGGGACTAGATCGGACAGATACGCAGTATTTT
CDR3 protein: CASSLSGLDRTDTQYF

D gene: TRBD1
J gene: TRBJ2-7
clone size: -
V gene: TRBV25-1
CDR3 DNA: TGTGCCAGCAGTGGCTCCGGGACAGGGGGCTCCTACGAGCAGTACTTC
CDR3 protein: CASSGSGTGGSYEQYF

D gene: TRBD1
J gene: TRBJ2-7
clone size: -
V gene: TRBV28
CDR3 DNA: TGTGCCAGCAGTTTGGGCACACAGGGGAATTCCTACGAGCAGTACTTC
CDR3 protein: CASSLGTQGNSYEQYF

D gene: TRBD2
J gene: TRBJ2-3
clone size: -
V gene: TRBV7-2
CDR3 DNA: TGTGCCAGCAGCTTGGGCGGGAGAGGGCTCACAGATACGCAGTATTTT
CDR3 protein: CASSLGGRGLTDTQYF

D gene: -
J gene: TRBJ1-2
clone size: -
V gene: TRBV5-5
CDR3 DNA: TGTGCCAGCAGCCTTCAGGCTAACTATGGCTACACCTTC
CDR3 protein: CASSLQANYGYTF

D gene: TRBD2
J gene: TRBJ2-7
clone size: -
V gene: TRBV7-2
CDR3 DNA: TGTGCCAGCAGCTTGTGGGCTAGCGGGCGTTCTCTCTCCTACGAGCAGTACTTC
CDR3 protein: CASSLWASGRSLSYEQYF

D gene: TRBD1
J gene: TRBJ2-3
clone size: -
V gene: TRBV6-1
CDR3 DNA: TGTGCCAGCAGTGAAGAGGGGGCGCGAGGCACAGATACGCAGTATTTT
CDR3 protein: CASSEEGARGTDTQYF

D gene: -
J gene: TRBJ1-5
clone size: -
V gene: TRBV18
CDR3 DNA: TGTGCCAGCTCACCCGTCGGGGGCGATAGTAGCCAGCCCCAGCATTTT
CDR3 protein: CASSPVGGDSSQPQHF

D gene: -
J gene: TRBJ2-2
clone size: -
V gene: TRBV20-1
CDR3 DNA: TGCAGTGCTACTGAACGGGAGACCGGGGAGCTGTTTTTT
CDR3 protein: CSATERETGELFF

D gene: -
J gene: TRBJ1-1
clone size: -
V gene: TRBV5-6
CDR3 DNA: TGTGCCAGCAGCTTGGCCGCCCGGCCCACTGAAGCTTTCTTT
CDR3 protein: CASSLAARPTEAFF

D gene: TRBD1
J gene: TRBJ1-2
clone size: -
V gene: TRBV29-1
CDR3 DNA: TGCAGCGTTGAGGCACAGGGGTACTATGGCTACACCTTC
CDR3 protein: CSVEAQGYYGYTF

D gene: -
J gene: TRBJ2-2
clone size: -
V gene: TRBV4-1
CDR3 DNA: TGCGCCAGCAGCCAAGAAGGCACAAGAAACACCGGGGAGCTGTTTTTT
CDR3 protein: CASSQEGTRNTGELFF

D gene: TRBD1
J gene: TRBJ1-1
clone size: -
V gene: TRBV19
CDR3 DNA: TGTGCCAGTAGTAGGGACAGCCTCACTGAAGCTTTCTTT
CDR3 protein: CASSRDSLTEAFF

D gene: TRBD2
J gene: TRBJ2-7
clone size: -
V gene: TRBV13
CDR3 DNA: TGTGCCAGCAGCCGGGGGTCTAGCGGGTACGAGCAGTACTTC
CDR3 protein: CASSRGSSGYEQYF

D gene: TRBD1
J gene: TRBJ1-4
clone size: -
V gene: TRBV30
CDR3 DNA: TGTGCCTGGAGTATGAACAGGGGTTATGAAAAACTGTTTTTT
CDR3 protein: CAWSMNRGYEKLFF

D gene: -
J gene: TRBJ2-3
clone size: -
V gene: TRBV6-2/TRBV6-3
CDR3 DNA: TGTGCCAGCAGTTACTACAGGGATTTGGGCACAGATACGCAGTATTTT
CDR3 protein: CASSYYRDLGTDTQYF

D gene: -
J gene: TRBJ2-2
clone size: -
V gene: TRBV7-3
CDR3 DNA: TGTGCCAGCAGCTTAGGACCGCGGGGGCTTGGCACCGGGGAGCTGTTTTTT
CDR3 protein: CASSLGPRGLGTGELFF

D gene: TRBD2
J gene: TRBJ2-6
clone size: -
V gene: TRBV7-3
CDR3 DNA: TGTGCCAGCAGCTTAACGTTGGAGCGGGAGAGCTCTGGGGCCAACGTCCTGACTTTC
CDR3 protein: CASSLTLERESSGANVLTF

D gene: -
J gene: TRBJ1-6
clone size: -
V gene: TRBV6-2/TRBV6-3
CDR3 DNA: TGTGCCAGCGGTTGGAGCTCCTATAATTCACCCCTCCACTTT
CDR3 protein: CASGWSSYNSPLHF

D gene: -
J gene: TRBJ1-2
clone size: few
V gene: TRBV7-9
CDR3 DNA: TGTGCCAGCAGCTCCGCGCGTTCCTATGGCTACACCTTC
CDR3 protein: CASSSARSYGYTF

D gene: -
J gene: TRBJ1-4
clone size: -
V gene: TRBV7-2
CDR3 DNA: TGTGCCAGCAGCTTCCAGGGGACAACTAATGAAAAACTGTTTTTT
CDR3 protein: CASSFQGTTNEKLFF

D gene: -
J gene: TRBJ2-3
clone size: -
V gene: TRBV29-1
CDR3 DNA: TGCAGCGTTGAAGATCTTGAGGGTGGGGATACGCAGTATTTT
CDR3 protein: CSVEDLEGGDTQYF

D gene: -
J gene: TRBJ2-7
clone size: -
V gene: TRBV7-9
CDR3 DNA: TGTGCCAGCAGCTTGGTCGGATCTTTCTCCTACGAGCAGTACTTC
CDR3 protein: CASSLVGSFSYEQYF

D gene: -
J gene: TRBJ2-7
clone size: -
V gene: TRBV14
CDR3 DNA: TGTGCCAGCAGCCAATACCAGGACTCCTACGAGCAGTACTTC
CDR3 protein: CASSQYQDSYEQYF

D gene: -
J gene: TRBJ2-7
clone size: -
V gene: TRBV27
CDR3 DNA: TGTGCCAGCAGTCCAACTAGCATACCCTACGAGCAGTACTTC
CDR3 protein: CASSPTSIPYEQYF

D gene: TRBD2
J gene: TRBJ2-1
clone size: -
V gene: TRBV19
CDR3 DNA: TGTGCCAGTATGGGCCGGGCAGCGGGGGGTTACAATGAGCAGTTCTTC
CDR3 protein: CASMGRAAGGYNEQFF

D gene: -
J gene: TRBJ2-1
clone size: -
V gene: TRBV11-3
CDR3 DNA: TGTGCCAGCAGCTTAGATCAGGACTCTGGGCTGTTCTTC
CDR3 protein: CASSLDQDSGLFF

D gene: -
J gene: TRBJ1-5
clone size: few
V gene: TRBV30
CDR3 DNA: TGTGCCTGGAGTGGGGGTTCCCATAGCAATCAGCCCCAGCATTTT
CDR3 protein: CAWSGGSHSNQPQHF

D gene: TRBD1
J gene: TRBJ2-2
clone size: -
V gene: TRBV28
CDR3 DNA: TGTGCCAGCAGATCGACAGGGGGCGATAGTAGCAATACCGGGGAGCTGTTTTTT
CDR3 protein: CASRSTGGDSSNTGELFF

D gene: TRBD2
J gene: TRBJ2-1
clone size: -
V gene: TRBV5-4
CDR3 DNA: TGTGCCAGCAGCCCCGGGACTAACAATGAGCAGTTCTTC
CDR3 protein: CASSPGTNNEQFF

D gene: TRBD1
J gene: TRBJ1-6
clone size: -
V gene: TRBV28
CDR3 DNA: TGTGCCAGCAGGACAGGGAGGAGGGATTCACCCCTCCACTTT
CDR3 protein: CASRTGRRDSPLHF

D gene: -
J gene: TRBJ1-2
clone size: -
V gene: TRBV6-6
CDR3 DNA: TGTGCCAGCATGGCCCTACAGGGAGGGTATGGCTACACCTTC
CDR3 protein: CASMALQGGYGYTF

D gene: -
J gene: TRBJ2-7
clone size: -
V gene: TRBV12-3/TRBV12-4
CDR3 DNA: TGTGCCAGCAGTGGCGACAGCTACGAGCAGTACTTC
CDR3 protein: CASSGDSYEQYF

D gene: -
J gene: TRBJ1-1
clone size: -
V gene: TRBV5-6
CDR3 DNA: TGTGCCAGCAGCTTGACGACAGAAATGAACACTGAAGCTTTCTTT
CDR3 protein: CASSLTTEMNTEAFF

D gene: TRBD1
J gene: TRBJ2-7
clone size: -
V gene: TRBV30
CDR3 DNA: TGTGCCTGTCCGGGACAGGGCTACGAGCAGTACTTC
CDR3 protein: CACPGQGYEQYF

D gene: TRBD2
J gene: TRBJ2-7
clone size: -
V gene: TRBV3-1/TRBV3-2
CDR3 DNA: TGTGCCAGCAGCCCAGGGAGCGGGAGGTCCTACGAGCAGTACTTC
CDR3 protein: CASSPGSGRSYEQYF

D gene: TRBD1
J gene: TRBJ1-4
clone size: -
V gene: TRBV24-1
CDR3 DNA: TGTGCCACCAGTGCTACCGGGACAGGGGACGAAAAACTGTTTTTT
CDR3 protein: CATSATGTGDEKLFF

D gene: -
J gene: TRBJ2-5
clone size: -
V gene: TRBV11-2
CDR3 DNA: TGTGCCAGCAGACCCCCGAAGGGTGAGGAGACCCAGTACTTC
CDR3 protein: CASRPPKGEETQYF